A selection of T cell receptor beta chains follows, all from one sample in a study of persistence of HIV-infected CD4 T cells. Antigens for these TCRs are unknown. The assay was immunoSEQ multiplex PCR, and TCRdb's table has in-frame clones only and misses some. The sample carries about 36,000 clones, approximately 78% recorded once. The specimen comprised cultured CD4+ T cells from PBMCs, sampled from a patient who received antiretroviral therapy. The receptors come from an adult with HIV. The donor label of this sample is uncertain. The CDR3 runs from the conserved cysteine through the conserved F or W. A D gene is named only where the DNA matches it firmly. Not all rows give a size; the values are once, few, many and, for expanded clones, a class.

TRBD1	TRBJ1-1	NA	TRBV4-1	CASSQVWAGGKRTEAFF	TGCGCCAGCAGCCAAGTTTGGGCAGGGGGTAAAAGGACTGAAGCTTTCTTT
NA	TRBJ1-5	NA	TRBV9	CASSYNRDYSNQPQHF	TGTGCCAGCAGCTATAACCGGGACTATAGCAATCAGCCCCAGCATTTT
TRBD1	TRBJ2-7	NA	TRBV2	CASKSRDRIAEQYF	TGTGCCAGCAAGAGCCGGGACAGGATCGCCGAGCAGTACTTC
TRBD1	TRBJ1-1	few	TRBV2	CASKGQADTEAFF	TGTGCCAGCAAGGGACAGGCAGACACTGAAGCTTTCTTT
TRBD1	TRBJ1-1	once	TRBV5-4	CASSPLLGQATEAFF	TGTGCCAGCAGCCCCTTACTGGGACAGGCCACTGAAGCTTTCTTT
NA	TRBJ2-5	once	TRBV15	CATRWQGGVRETQYF	TGTGCCACCAGGTGGCAGGGGGGTGTTAGGGAGACCCAGTACTTC
NA	TRBJ1-4	NA	TRBV5-1	CASSLGGNEKLFF	TGCGCCAGCAGCTTGGGCGGTAATGAAAAACTGTTTTTT
TRBD2	TRBJ2-5	NA	TRBV5-1	CASSPNPTSGQETQYF	TGCGCCAGCAGCCCCAACCCGACTAGCGGGCAAGAGACCCAGTACTTC
TRBD2	TRBJ2-3	NA	TRBV11-1	CASGPGRGGDTDTQYF	TGTGCCAGCGGCCCTGGGCGGGGGGGCGACACAGATACGCAGTATTTT
NA	TRBJ1-2	once	TRBV15	CATSRESKGIYGYTF	TGTGCCACCAGCAGGGAGAGCAAAGGGATCTATGGCTACACCTTC
NA	TRBJ1-6	once	TRBV2	CASKLRSSYNSPLHF	TGTGCCAGCAAGTTACGGAGCTCCTATAATTCACCCCTCCACTTT
NA	TRBJ1-1	NA	TRBV5-1	CASSSSGGAEAAFF	TGCGCCAGCAGCTCCTCGGGGGGAGCCGAGGCGGCTTTCTTT
NA	TRBJ1-1	NA	TRBV29-1	CSVSLQRWDTEAFF	TGCAGCGTTAGCCTCCAGCGGTGGGACACTGAAGCTTTCTTT
NA	TRBJ2-3	NA	TRBV19	CASREVSRTDTQYF	TGTGCCAGTAGGGAGGTATCCCGCACAGATACGCAGTATTTT
NA	TRBJ2-1	once	TRBV9	CASSVAGPGNEQFF	TGTGCCAGCAGCGTAGCTGGGCCGGGGAATGAGCAGTTCTTC
NA	TRBJ1-5	NA	TRBV6-5	CASSYRRGHQPQHF	TGTGCCAGCAGTTATAGGAGGGGTCATCAGCCCCAGCATTTT
TRBD1	TRBJ1-1	once	TRBV29-1	CSVGTGDKAFF	TGCAGCGTCGGGACAGGGGATAAAGCTTTCTTT
NA	TRBJ1-1	NA	TRBV18	CASSPPNLNTEAFF	TGTGCCAGCTCACCACCGAACCTGAACACTGAAGCTTTCTTT
NA	TRBJ2-3	NA	TRBV6-4	CASSVGPNTDTQYF	TGTGCCAGCAGTGTAGGGCCAAACACAGATACGCAGTATTTT
NA	TRBJ1-1	few	TRBV5-1	CASSSGLGIVSEAFF	TGCGCCAGCAGCTCCGGTTTAGGGATAGTCTCTGAAGCTTTCTTT
NA	TRBJ1-2	NA	TRBV6-5	CASSYSQVGGYTF	TGTGCCAGCAGTTACTCGCAGGTTGGTGGCTACACCTTC
NA	TRBJ2-2	NA	TRBV5-4	CASSPLRVGSTGELFF	TGTGCCAGCAGCCCTCTTAGGGTCGGAAGCACCGGGGAGCTGTTTTTT
NA	TRBJ1-6	NA	TRBV5-1	CASSLVGGPASSYNSPLHF	TGCGCCAGCAGCTTGGTCGGAGGGCCAGCCAGCTCCTATAATTCACCCCTCCACTTT
NA	TRBJ1-3	NA	TRBV6-1	CASSEPRGSAGNTIYF	TGTGCCAGCAGTGAGCCCAGGGGAAGTGCGGGAAACACCATATATTTT
NA	TRBJ1-2	NA	TRBV18	CASSPSGVNYGYTF	TGTGCCAGCTCACCCTCGGGAGTTAACTATGGCTACACCTTC
NA	TRBJ1-2	NA	TRBV19	CASSINADYGYTF	TGTGCCAGTAGTATAAATGCGGACTATGGCTACACCTTC
NA	TRBJ2-1	NA	TRBV24-1	CATSDTRRGPGEQFF	TGTGCCACCAGTGATACGCGGAGGGGGCCGGGTGAGCAGTTCTTC
NA	TRBJ2-1	NA	TRBV2	CASSGETEQFF	TGTGCCAGCAGCGGGGAAACTGAGCAGTTCTTC
NA	TRBJ2-7	NA	TRBV7-9	CASRESRGSYEQYF	TGTGCCAGCAGAGAATCCCGGGGCTCCTACGAGCAGTACTTC
NA	TRBJ1-3	NA	TRBV6-2/TRBV6-3	CASSYNGGQAIYF	TGTGCCAGCAGTTACAACGGGGGCCAAGCCATATATTTT
NA	TRBJ1-4	NA	TRBV28	CASSFGYGLVKEKLFF	TGTGCCAGCAGTTTCGGCTACGGGCTAGTAAAAGAAAAACTGTTTTTT
NA	TRBJ1-2	once	TRBV5-1	CASRSTGGNYGYTF	TGCGCCAGCCGCTCGACAGGAGGAAACTATGGCTACACCTTC
NA	TRBJ1-2	NA	TRBV11-1	CASSLMGYGYTF	TGTGCCAGCAGCTTAATGGGGTATGGCTACACCTTC
TRBD1	TRBJ1-4	NA	TRBV2	CASSDAGGPNEKLFF	TGTGCCAGCAGTGACGCAGGGGGCCCAAATGAAAAACTGTTTTTT
NA	TRBJ1-4	NA	TRBV7-9	CASKGGVNEKLFF	TGTGCCAGCAAAGGCGGCGTTAATGAAAAACTGTTTTTT
NA	TRBJ1-2	NA	TRBV30	CAWRPDGYTF	TGTGCCTGGAGACCGGATGGCTACACCTTC
NA	TRBJ2-3	few	TRBV7-3	CASSLNAADTQYF	TGTGCCAGCAGCTTAAACGCTGCAGATACGCAGTATTTT
NA	TRBJ1-1	NA	TRBV5-1	CASARERMNTEAFF	TGCGCCAGCGCAAGGGAGAGGATGAACACTGAAGCTTTCTTT
TRBD2	TRBJ2-1	NA	TRBV19	CASSGASGYNEQFF	TGTGCCAGTAGTGGGGCTAGCGGTTACAATGAGCAGTTCTTC
NA	TRBJ1-5	medium-sized	TRBV7-8	CASSPNPNQPQHF	TGTGCCAGCAGCCCCAATCCCAATCAGCCCCAGCATTTT
TRBD2	TRBJ2-1	NA	TRBV5-5	CASRLLAASYNEQFF	TGTGCCAGCAGGCTACTAGCGGCCTCCTACAATGAGCAGTTCTTC
NA	TRBJ1-4	NA	TRBV6-5	CASSFLGLGEKLFF	TGTGCCAGCAGTTTTCTGGGATTAGGTGAAAAACTGTTTTTT
NA	TRBJ2-1	NA	TRBV27	CASSSAVDEQFF	TGTGCCAGCAGTTCCGCCGTAGATGAGCAGTTCTTC
NA	TRBJ1-5	NA	TRBV28	CASTGGNQPQHF	TGTGCCAGCACAGGTGGCAATCAGCCCCAGCATTTT
NA	TRBJ2-7	NA	TRBV2	CASDPGRNYEQYF	TGTGCCAGCGATCCGGGACGAAACTACGAGCAGTACTTC
TRBD1	TRBJ2-5	NA	TRBV19	CASSTNPTGKETQYF	TGTGCCAGTAGTACGAACCCGACAGGGAAAGAGACCCAGTACTTC
NA	TRBJ1-1	NA	TRBV6-5	CASNDTPNTEAFF	TGTGCCAGCAACGACACCCCGAACACTGAAGCTTTCTTT
TRBD1	TRBJ2-3	once	TRBV29-1	CSVDGTGTGGRDTQYF	TGCAGCGTTGATGGCACCGGGACAGGGGGGAGAGATACGCAGTATTTT